The rows below give T cell receptor beta chains drawn from one sample of a study of control samples from healthy donors and cancer patients. The method was immunoSEQ multiplex PCR; TCRdb's version includes in-frame clones alone and lacks a portion of them. Of over 150,000 clones in the sample, about 93% are singletons; the top ten hold roughly 1.6%. Sequenced input: blood. These TCRs come from a man aged 18 to 35 in good health. Both conserved end residues are part of each CDR3. Fields, in order: V gene, clone size, J gene, CDR3 protein. The size entry is marked missing in some rows and otherwise reads once, few, many or a size class.

V: TRBV20-1
size: NA
J: TRBJ2-3
CDR3: CSASRSDTQYF

V: TRBV6-5
size: NA
J: TRBJ1-1
CDR3: CASSESPIGYTEAFF

V: TRBV19
size: once
J: TRBJ1-2
CDR3: CASRQYGYTF

V: TRBV10-3
size: NA
J: TRBJ2-1
CDR3: CAISERRGGAYNEQFF

V: TRBV30
size: NA
J: TRBJ1-1
CDR3: CAWSVHRAAYEAFF

V: TRBV11-1
size: NA
J: TRBJ1-6
CDR3: CASSFPDSPLHF

V: TRBV25-1
size: NA
J: TRBJ2-7
CDR3: CASSKGQGDYEQYF

V: TRBV7-2
size: NA
J: TRBJ1-2
CDR3: CASSLDPGGYGYTF

V: TRBV5-1
size: NA
J: TRBJ1-4
CDR3: CASSQGDANEKLFF

V: TRBV27
size: NA
J: TRBJ2-3
CDR3: CASSLMEHALDTQYF

V: TRBV6-5
size: NA
J: TRBJ1-4
CDR3: CASRDRGFEKLFF

V: TRBV9
size: once
J: TRBJ2-1
CDR3: CASSPTSYNEQFF

V: TRBV3-1/TRBV3-2
size: NA
J: TRBJ1-1
CDR3: CASSPDRDNTEAFF

V: TRBV7-2
size: NA
J: TRBJ2-1
CDR3: CASSLGDRRGDEQFF

V: TRBV15
size: NA
J: TRBJ1-3
CDR3: CATSRGTGNTIYF

V: TRBV2
size: NA
J: TRBJ1-4
CDR3: CASSGTTTTGMIEKLFF

V: TRBV3-1/TRBV3-2
size: NA
J: TRBJ2-3
CDR3: CASSPSSGGALDTQYF

V: TRBV7-8
size: NA
J: TRBJ2-1
CDR3: CASSPSQLSSYNEQFF

V: TRBV6-1
size: NA
J: TRBJ2-1
CDR3: CASSEDLFGGNNEQFF

V: TRBV3-1/TRBV3-2
size: NA
J: TRBJ2-7
CDR3: CASSQEGTSGMRAYEQYF

V: TRBV19
size: few
J: TRBJ1-1
CDR3: CATQKRGEKGTEAFF

V: TRBV5-6
size: NA
J: TRBJ2-1
CDR3: CASSPTGNEQFF

V: TRBV5-1
size: NA
J: TRBJ2-1
CDR3: CASYRDSGGYNEQFF

V: TRBV27
size: NA
J: TRBJ1-1
CDR3: CASTPRPPPSNTEAFF

V: TRBV30
size: NA
J: TRBJ2-7
CDR3: CAWSEGRGAYEQYF

V: TRBV10-2
size: once
J: TRBJ2-5
CDR3: CASSLSGDKETQYF

V: TRBV4-2
size: NA
J: TRBJ1-3
CDR3: CASSQGMTDSGNTIYF

V: TRBV5-1
size: NA
J: TRBJ1-2
CDR3: CASSSDRGPFRSNYGYTF

V: TRBV5-4
size: NA
J: TRBJ2-1
CDR3: CASSPAATSYNEQFF

V: TRBV10-3
size: NA
J: TRBJ1-5
CDR3: CAISQDGNQPQHF

V: TRBV24-1
size: NA
J: TRBJ2-2
CDR3: CATSPLAGAGELFF

V: TRBV5-1
size: once
J: TRBJ2-1
CDR3: CASSSMPLTGLSIGYNEQFF

V: TRBV5-1
size: NA
J: TRBJ2-7
CDR3: CASSSGQGSSYEQYF

V: TRBV10-3
size: NA
J: TRBJ1-2
CDR3: CAISESSQTTNYGYTF

V: TRBV4-1
size: NA
J: TRBJ1-3
CDR3: CASSQVSMLSSGNTIYF

V: TRBV11-2
size: NA
J: TRBJ2-4
CDR3: CASSSPGQGLAKNIQYF

V: TRBV5-1
size: once
J: TRBJ2-7
CDR3: CATINPPQRLYEQYF

V: TRBV6-1
size: NA
J: TRBJ2-2
CDR3: CASSADVGLNTGELFF

V: TRBV7-9
size: NA
J: TRBJ2-1
CDR3: CASSWPGHYNEQFF

V: TRBV20-1
size: NA
J: TRBJ2-1
CDR3: CSASSRRLAGGLGSYNEQFF

V: TRBV5-4
size: once
J: TRBJ2-7
CDR3: CASSPPLGSAYEQYF

V: TRBV19
size: NA
J: TRBJ2-3
CDR3: CASRTGSDTQYF

V: TRBV24-1
size: once
J: TRBJ2-3
CDR3: CATYSSGGARDTQYF

V: TRBV27
size: NA
J: TRBJ1-6
CDR3: CASSSTKGYNSPLHF

V: TRBV4-2
size: NA
J: TRBJ1-4
CDR3: CASSQVGGRVNEKLFF

V: TRBV5-1
size: NA
J: TRBJ2-2
CDR3: CASREDRTSNTGELFF

V: TRBV5-1
size: NA
J: TRBJ2-5
CDR3: CASSLSQETQYF

V: TRBV6-7
size: NA
J: TRBJ1-3
CDR3: CASTQTLRTSGNTIYF

V: TRBV3-1/TRBV3-2
size: NA
J: TRBJ2-7
CDR3: CASSLTLRLAGKAYEQYF

V: TRBV7-3
size: NA
J: TRBJ1-1
CDR3: CASSLAGGGTEAFF

V: TRBV30
size: once
J: TRBJ2-3
CDR3: CAWTDGRGADTQYF

V: TRBV2
size: NA
J: TRBJ2-5
CDR3: CASSTDSRETQYF

V: TRBV27
size: NA
J: TRBJ2-3
CDR3: CASRGGTGGSTDTQYF

V: TRBV19
size: NA
J: TRBJ1-1
CDR3: CASSIKGSTEAFF

V: TRBV7-9
size: NA
J: TRBJ2-3
CDR3: CASSFPAGSTGTDTQYF

V: TRBV30
size: NA
J: TRBJ1-5
CDR3: CAWSGDRYQPQHF

V: TRBV5-4
size: NA
J: TRBJ1-2
CDR3: CASTVDRSYGYTF

V: TRBV5-4
size: NA
J: TRBJ1-5
CDR3: CASSIDRDQPQHF

V: TRBV5-1
size: NA
J: TRBJ2-3
CDR3: CASSSGSSTDTQYF